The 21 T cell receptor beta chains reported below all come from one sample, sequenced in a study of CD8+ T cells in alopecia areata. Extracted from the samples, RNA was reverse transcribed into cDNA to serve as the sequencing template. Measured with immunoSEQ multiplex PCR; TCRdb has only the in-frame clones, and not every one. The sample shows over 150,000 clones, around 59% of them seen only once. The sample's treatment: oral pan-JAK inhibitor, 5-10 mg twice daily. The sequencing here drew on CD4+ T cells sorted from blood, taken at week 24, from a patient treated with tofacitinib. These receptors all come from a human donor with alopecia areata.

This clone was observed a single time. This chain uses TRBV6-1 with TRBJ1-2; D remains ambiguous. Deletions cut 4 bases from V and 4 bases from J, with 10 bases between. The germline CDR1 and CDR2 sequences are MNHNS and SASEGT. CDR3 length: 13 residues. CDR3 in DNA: TGTGCCAGCAGTGCTGGGATCGCCTATGGCTACACCTTC. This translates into CASSAGIAYGYTF.

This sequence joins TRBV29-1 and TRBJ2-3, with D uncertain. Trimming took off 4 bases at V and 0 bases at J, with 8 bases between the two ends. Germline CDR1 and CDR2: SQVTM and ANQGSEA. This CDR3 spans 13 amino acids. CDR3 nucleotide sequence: TGCAGCGTTGTCCGGGTTAGCACAGATACGCAGTATTTT. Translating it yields CSVVRVSTDTQYF.

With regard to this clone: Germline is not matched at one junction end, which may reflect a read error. Written as DNA, the CDR3 is TGTGCTAGCAGCTTTGGGGCAGGGGGCCTCACCGGGGAGCTGTTTTTT. It is translated as CASSFGAGGLTGELFF. The rearrangement uses TRBV7-7 and TRBJ2-2; 8 bases agree with TRBD1. Germline V lookup: CDR1 SSHAT, CDR2 FNYEAQ (reference sequence). The CDR3 has 16 residues.

In DNA form, the CDR3 reads TGCGCCAGCAGCCCAGGCGGGTGGGGAAACACTGAAGCTTTCTTT. As protein: CASSPGGWGNTEAFF. This chain uses TRBV5-1 with TRBJ1-1; D remains ambiguous. In germline, CDR1 is SGHRS, CDR2 YFSETQ. This CDR3 spans 15 amino acids. V lost 4 bases to trimming and J lost 2 bases, with 15 bases between them.

The CDR3 region is CASSAVGAGNLETQYF. The CDR3 DNA follows: TGTGCCAGCAGCGCGGTCGGGGCAGGGAATCTTGAGACCCAGTACTTC. The chain uses TRBV5-4 and TRBJ2-5; D could derive from TRBD1 or TRBD2 (5 bases each). The ends were cut back, 4 bases at V and 5 bases at J, with 21 bases in the middle. CDR1 and CDR2 (germline): SGHNT, YYREEE (reference sequence). The CDR3 is 16 amino acids.

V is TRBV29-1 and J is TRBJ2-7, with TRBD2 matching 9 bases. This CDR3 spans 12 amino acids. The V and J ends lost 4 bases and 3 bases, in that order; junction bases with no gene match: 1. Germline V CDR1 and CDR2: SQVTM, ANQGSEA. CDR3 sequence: CSVVSGGYEQYF. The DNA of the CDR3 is TGCAGCGTTGTTAGCGGGGGCTACGAGCAGTACTTC.

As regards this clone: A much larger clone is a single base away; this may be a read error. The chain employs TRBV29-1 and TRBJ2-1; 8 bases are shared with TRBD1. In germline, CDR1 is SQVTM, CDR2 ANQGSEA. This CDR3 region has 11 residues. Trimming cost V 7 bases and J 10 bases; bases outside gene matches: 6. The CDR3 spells CSARGLYEQFF. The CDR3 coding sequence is TGCAGCGCCAGGGGGCTGTACGAGCAGTTCTTC.

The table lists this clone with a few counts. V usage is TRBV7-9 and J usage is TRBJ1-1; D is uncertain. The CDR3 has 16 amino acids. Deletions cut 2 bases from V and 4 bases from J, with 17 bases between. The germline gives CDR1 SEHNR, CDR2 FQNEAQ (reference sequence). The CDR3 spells CASSLSEMSGGTEAFF. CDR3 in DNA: TGTGCCAGCAGCTTATCCGAAATGAGCGGAGGCACTGAAGCTTTCTTT.

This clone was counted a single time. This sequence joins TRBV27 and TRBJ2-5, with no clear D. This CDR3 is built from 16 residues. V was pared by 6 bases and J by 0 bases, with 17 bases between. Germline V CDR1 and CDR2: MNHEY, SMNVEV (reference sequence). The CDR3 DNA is TGTGCCAGCAGCCGAGTGGTTGGGGTGAACCAAGAGACCCAGTACTTC. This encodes CASSRVVGVNQETQYF.

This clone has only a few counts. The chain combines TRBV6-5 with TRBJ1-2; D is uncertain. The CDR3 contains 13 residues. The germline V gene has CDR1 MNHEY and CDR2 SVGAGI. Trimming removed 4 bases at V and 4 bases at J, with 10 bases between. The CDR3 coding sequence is TGTGCCAGCAGTTCGTCCAGAACCTATGGCTACACCTTC. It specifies CASSSSRTYGYTF.

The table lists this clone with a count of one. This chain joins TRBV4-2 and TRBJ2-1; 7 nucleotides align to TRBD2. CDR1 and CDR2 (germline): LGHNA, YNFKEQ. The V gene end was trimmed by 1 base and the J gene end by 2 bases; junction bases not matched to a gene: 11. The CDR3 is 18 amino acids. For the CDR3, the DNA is TGTGCCAGCAGCCAAGCTCGGGTGGGGACTACGACCTACAATGAGCAGTTCTTC. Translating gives CASSQARVGTTTYNEQFF.

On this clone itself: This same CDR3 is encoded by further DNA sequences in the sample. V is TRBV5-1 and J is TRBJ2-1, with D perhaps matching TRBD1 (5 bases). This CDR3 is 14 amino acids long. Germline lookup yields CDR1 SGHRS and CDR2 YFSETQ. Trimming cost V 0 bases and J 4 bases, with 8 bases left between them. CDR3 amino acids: CASSLGQGYNEQFF. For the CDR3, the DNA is TGCGCCAGCAGCTTGGGGCAGGGATACAATGAGCAGTTCTTC. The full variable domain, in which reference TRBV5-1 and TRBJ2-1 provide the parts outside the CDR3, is KAGVTQTPRYLIKTRGQQVTLSCSPISGHRSVSWYQQTPGQGLQFLFEYFSETQRNKGNFPGRFSGRQFSNSRSEMNVSTLELGDSALYLCASSLGQGYNEQFFGPGTRLTVL.

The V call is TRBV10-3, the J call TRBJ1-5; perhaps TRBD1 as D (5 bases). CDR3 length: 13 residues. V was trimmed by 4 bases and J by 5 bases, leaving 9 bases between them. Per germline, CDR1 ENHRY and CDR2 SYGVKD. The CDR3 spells CAISVDTDQPQHF. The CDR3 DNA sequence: TGTGCCATCAGTGTGGACACTGATCAGCCCCAGCATTTT.

The CDR3 sequence is CAWSVPGGTQYF. CDR3 nucleotides: TGTGCCTGGTCTGTTCCGGGAGGGACCCAGTACTTC. The chain combines TRBV30 with TRBJ2-5; TRBD2 matches at 7 bases. The germline gives CDR1 GTSNPN, CDR2 SVGIG (reference sequence). Trimming at V came to 5 bases and at J to 7 bases, leaving 7 bases not matched to a gene. The CDR3 has 12 residues. The full variable domain, its missing parts supplied by reference TRBV30 and TRBJ2-5, is SQTIHQWPATLVQPVGSPLSLECTVEGTSNPNLYWYRQAAGRGLQLLFYSVGIGQISSEVPQNLSASRPQDRQFILSSKKLLLSDSGFYLCAWSVPGGTQYFGPGTRLLVL.

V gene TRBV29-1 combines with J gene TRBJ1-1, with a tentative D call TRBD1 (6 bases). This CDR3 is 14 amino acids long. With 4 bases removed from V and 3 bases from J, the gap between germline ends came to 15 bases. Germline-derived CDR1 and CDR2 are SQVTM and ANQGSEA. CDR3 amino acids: CSVAGAGADTEAFF. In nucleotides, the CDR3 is TGCAGCGTTGCGGGGGCAGGGGCTGACACTGAAGCTTTCTTT.

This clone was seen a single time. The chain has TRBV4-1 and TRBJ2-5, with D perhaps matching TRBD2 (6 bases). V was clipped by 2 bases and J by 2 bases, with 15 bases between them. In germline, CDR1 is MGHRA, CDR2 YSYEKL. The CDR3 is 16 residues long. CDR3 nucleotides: TGCGCCAGCAGCCAACTTTTTAGCGGAGAGCAAGAGACCCAGTACTTC. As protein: CASSQLFSGEQETQYF.

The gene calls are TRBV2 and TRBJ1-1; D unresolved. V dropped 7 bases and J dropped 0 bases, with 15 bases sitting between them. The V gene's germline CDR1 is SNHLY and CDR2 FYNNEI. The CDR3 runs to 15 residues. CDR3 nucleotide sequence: TGTGCCAGCAAGAGAGGGAAACAGTTGAACACTGAAGCTTTCTTT. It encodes CASKRGKQLNTEAFF.

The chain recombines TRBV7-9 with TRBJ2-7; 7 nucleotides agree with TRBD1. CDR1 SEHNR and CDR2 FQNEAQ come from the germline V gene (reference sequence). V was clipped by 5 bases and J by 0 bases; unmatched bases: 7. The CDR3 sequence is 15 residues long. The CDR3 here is CASSLTGVHSYEQYF. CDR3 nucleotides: TGTGCCAGCAGCCTCACAGGGGTCCACTCCTACGAGCAGTACTTC.

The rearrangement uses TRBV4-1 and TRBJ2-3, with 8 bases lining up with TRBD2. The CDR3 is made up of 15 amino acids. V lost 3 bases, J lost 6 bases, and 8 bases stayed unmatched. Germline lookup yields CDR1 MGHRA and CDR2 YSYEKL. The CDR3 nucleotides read TGCGCCAGCAGCCAGAGGCGGGGGGATGGGGATACGCAGTATTTT. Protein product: CASSQRRGDGDTQYF.

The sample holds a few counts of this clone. The CDR3 nucleotides read TGTGCCAGCAGCTGGACAGGGCCGGATGGCTACACCTTC. The encoded protein is CASSWTGPDGYTF. The V gene is TRBV2, the J gene TRBJ1-2; 8 bases line up with TRBD1. CDR3 length: 13 residues. V shed 6 bases and J 6 bases; nucleotides not matched to a gene: 6. Germline CDR1 SNHLY, CDR2 FYNNEI. Full variable domain (outside the CDR3, taken from reference TRBV2 and TRBJ1-2): EPEVTQTPSHQVTQMGQEVILRCVPISNHLYFYWYRQILGQKVEFLVSFYNNEISEKSEIFDDQFSVERPDGSNFTLKIRSTKLEDSAMYFCASSWTGPDGYTFGSGTRLTVV.

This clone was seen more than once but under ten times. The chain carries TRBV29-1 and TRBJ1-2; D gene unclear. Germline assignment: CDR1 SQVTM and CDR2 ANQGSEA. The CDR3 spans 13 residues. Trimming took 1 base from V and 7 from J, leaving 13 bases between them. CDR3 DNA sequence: TGCAGCGTTGAAGTCCAGCGAGTTGGTGGCTACACCTTC. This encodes CSVEVQRVGGYTF.